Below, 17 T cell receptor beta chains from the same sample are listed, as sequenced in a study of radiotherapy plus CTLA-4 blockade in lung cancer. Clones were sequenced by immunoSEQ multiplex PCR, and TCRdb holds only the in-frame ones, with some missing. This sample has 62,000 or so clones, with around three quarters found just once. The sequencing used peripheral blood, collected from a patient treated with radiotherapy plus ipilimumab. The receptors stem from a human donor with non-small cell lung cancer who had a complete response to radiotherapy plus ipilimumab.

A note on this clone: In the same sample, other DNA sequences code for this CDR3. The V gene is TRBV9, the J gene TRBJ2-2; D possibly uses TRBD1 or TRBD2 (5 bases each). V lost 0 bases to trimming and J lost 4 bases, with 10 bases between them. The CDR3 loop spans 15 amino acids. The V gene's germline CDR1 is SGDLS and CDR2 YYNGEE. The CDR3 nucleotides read TGTGCCAGCAGCGTAGGGGGGTTAGGCACCGGGGAGCTGTTTTTT. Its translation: CASSVGGLGTGELFF.

The CDR3, as DNA: TGTGCCAGCAGCCGACAGGGAACCTGGACCCAGTACTTC. Translation gives CASSRQGTWTQYF. The genes are TRBV11-2 and TRBJ2-5; TRBD1 matches 7 bases. This CDR3 contains 13 residues. With 5 bases clipped from V and 7 bases from J, the junction kept 7 bases outside the gene matches. Germline CDR1 is SGHAT and CDR2 is FQNNGV.

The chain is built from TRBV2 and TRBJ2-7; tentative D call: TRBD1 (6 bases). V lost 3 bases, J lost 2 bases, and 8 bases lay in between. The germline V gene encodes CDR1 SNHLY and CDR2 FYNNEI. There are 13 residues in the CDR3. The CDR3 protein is CASSEQGPYEQYF. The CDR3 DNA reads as TGTGCCAGCAGTGAGCAGGGGCCCTACGAGCAGTACTTC.

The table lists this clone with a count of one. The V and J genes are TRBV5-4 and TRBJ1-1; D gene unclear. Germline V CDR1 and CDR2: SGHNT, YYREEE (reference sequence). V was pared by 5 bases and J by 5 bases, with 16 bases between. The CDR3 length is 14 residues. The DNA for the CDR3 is TGTGCCAGCAGTATAAAAGACGTGGGGACTGAAGCTTTCTTT. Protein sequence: CASSIKDVGTEAFF. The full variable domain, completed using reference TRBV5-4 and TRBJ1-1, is ETGVTQSPTHLIKTRGQQVTLRCSSQSGHNTVSWYQQALGQGPQFIFQYYREEENGRGNFPPRFSGLQFPNYSSELNVNALELDDSALYLCASSIKDVGTEAFFGQGTRLTVV.

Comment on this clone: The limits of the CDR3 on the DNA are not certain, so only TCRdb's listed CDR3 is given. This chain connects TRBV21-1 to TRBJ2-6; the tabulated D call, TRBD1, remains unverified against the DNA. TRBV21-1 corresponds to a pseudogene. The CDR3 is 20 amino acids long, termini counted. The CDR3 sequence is CASPHISYSYPCSGANVLTF.

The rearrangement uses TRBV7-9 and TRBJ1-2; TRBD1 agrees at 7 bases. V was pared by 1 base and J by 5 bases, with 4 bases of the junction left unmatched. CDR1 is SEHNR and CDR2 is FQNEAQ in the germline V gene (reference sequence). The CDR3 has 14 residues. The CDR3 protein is CASSLDGTAYGYTF. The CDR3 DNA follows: TGTGCCAGCAGCTTAGACGGGACAGCTTATGGCTACACCTTC.

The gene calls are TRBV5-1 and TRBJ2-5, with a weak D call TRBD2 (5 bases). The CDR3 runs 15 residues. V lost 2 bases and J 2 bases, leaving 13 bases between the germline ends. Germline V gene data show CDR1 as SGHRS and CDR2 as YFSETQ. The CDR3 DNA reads TGCGCCAGCAGCTTTAGAGGGCAGGTGCAAGAGACCCAGTACTTC. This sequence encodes CASSFRGQVQETQYF.

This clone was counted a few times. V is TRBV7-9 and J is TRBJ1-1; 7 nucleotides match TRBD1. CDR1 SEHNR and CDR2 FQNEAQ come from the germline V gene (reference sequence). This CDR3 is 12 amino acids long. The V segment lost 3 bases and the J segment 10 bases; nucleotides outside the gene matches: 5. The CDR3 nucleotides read TGTGCCAGCAGCTTTGGACAGGCGGTAGCTTTCTTT. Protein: CASSFGQAVAFF.

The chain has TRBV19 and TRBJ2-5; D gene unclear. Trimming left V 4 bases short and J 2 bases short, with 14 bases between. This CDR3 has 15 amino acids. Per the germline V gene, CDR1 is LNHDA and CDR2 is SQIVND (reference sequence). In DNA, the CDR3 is TGTGCCAGTAGTACTACCCGGCTCGGGCAAGAGACCCAGTACTTC. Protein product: CASSTTRLGQETQYF.

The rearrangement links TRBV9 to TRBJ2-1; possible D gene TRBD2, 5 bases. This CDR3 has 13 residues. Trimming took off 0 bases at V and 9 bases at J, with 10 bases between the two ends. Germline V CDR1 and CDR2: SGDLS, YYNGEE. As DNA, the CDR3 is TGTGCCAGCAGCGTAGACGTAGGGAGTGAGCAGTTCTTC. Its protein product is CASSVDVGSEQFF.

The CDR3 here is CATQGGGLAGVEQFF. The CDR3, as DNA: TGCGCCACCCAGGGGGGTGGGCTAGCGGGAGTTGAGCAGTTCTTC. The V gene is TRBV5-1, the J gene TRBJ2-1; 10 bases are shared with TRBD2. From germline, CDR1 is SGHRS and CDR2 YFSETQ. V lost 9 bases and J lost 9; bases outside the gene matches: 15. The length of the CDR3 is 15 residues.

The CDR3 here is CASSLKWTRARAGGYTF. The CDR3 nucleotides are TGTGCCAGCAGTCTTAAGTGGACCAGGGCGAGGGCGGGAGGCTACACCTTC. The rearrangement links TRBV27 to TRBJ1-2; weak D call: TRBD1 (5 bases). Germline assignment: CDR1 MNHEY and CDR2 SMNVEV (reference sequence). The V gene lost 5 bases and the J gene lost 8 bases, with 27 bases spanning the gap. The CDR3 is 17 amino acids.

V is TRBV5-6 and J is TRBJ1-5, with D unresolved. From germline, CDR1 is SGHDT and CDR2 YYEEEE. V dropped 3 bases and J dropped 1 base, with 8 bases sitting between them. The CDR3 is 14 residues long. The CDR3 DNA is TGTGCCAGCAGCTCCTCGGGAAGCAATCAGCCCCAGCATTTT. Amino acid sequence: CASSSSGSNQPQHF.

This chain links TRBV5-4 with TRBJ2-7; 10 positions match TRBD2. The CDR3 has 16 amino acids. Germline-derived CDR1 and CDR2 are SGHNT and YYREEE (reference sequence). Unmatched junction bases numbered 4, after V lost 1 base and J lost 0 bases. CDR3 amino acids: CASSLSSGGRSYEQYF. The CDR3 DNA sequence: TGTGCCAGCAGCTTGTCTAGCGGGGGCCGCTCCTACGAGCAGTACTTC.

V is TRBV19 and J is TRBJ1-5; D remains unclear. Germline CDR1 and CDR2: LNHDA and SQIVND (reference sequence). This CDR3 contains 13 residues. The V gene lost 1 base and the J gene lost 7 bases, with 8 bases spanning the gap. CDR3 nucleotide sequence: TGTGCCAGTAGTATAGGATCGGAGCAGCCCCAGCATTTT. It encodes CASSIGSEQPQHF.

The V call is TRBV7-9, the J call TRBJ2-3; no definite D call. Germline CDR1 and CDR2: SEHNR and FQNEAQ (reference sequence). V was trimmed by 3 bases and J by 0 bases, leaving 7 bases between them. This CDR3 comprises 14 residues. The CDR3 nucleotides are TGTGCCAGCAGCTTTTTTCAGAGCACAGATACGCAGTATTTT. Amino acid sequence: CASSFFQSTDTQYF.

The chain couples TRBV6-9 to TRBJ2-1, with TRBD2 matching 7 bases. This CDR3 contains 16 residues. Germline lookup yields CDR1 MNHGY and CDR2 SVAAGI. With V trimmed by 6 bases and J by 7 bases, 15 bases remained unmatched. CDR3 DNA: TGTGCCAGCAGGTCGGGAGGAGCAAGTTTCCGTAATGAGCAGTTCTTC. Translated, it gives CASRSGGASFRNEQFF.